Listed here are 20 T cell receptor beta chains from one sample, sequenced in a study of T-cell reconstitution after alpha-beta-depleted transplantation in children. The TCRbeta library was prepared with unique molecular identifiers. TCRdb re-called the PCR reads through MiXCR, storing one row per CDR3 protein. The sample comprises more than 100,000 distinct CDR3 sequences, approximately 22% of which are singletons, and approximately 10% rests with the top ten. Source: PBMCs, mostly from graft donor cells, taken 180 days after TCRalphabeta/CD19-depleted stem cell transplant. Receptor source: a male patient between 2 and 9 years old who had a stem cell transplant for chronic granulomatous disease, so the T cells may come from the graft donor.

In this sample, this clonotype turned up a few times. The chain recombines TRBV5-1 with TRBJ2-7, with a possible D match to TRBD1 (6 bases). Germline V lookup: CDR1 SGHRS, CDR2 YFSETQ. This CDR3 has 13 residues. V lost 4 bases and J 0 bases, leaving 8 bases between the germline ends. CDR3 nucleotides: TGCGCCAGCAGCAGACAGGACTCCTACGAGCAGTACTTC. Protein sequence: CASSRQDSYEQYF.

In its sample, this clonotype was seen many times. The J gene is TRBJ1-2, the V gene TRBV10-2; tentatively, D is TRBD1 (5 bases). CDR1 WSHSY and CDR2 SAAADI come from the germline V gene. This CDR3 spans 13 amino acids. V was cut by 1 base and J by 4 bases, with 7 bases left in between. CDR3 residues: CASSEWTPYGYTF. The CDR3 DNA sequence: TGCGCCAGCAGTGAGTGGACACCCTATGGCTACACCTTC.

This clonotype has just a few counts. The J gene is TRBJ1-4, the V gene TRBV12-3 or TRBV12-4; 10 bases agree with TRBD1. The V segment lost 5 bases and the J segment 0 bases; nucleotides outside the gene matches: 3. This CDR3 region has 16 residues. CDR3 sequence: CASSPGTGATNEKLFF. CDR3 sequence (DNA): TGTGCCAGCAGTCCCGGGACAGGGGCAACTAATGAAAAACTGTTTTTT.

This clonotype was observed a few times. This chain uses TRBV15 with TRBJ2-5, with D perhaps matching TRBD2 (6 bases). The CDR3 runs to 15 residues. Deletions cut 0 bases from V and 4 bases from J, with 12 bases between. Germline loops: CDR1 LNHNV, CDR2 YYDKDF (reference sequence). The CDR3 is CATSRDFGGAETQYF. CDR3 coding DNA: TGTGCCACCAGCAGAGATTTCGGGGGTGCAGAGACCCAGTACTTC.

The J gene is TRBJ2-5, the V gene TRBV25-1; D is unresolved. V lost 7 bases, J lost 5 bases, and 11 bases lay in between. The CDR3 loop spans 12 amino acids. Germline lookup yields CDR1 MGHDK and CDR2 SYGVNS. The CDR3 sequence is CASNKGVETQYF. The CDR3 nucleotides are TGTGCCAGCAACAAGGGCGTGGAGACCCAGTACTTC.

This clonotype was observed many times. The chain recombines TRBV12-3 or TRBV12-4 with TRBJ1-1, with D tentatively TRBD1 (5 bases). The CDR3 is made up of 15 amino acids. V was clipped by 1 base and J by 0 bases, with 9 bases between them. CDR3 in DNA: TGTGCCAGCAGTTTAGACAGGACCATGAACACTGAAGCTTTCTTT. Translation gives CASSLDRTMNTEAFF.

Of note for this clonotype: A read error may be the cause here, since a much bigger clone is one base away. The chain joins TRBV6-5 to TRBJ2-7, with 8 bases that match TRBD1. CDR1 and CDR2 (germline): MNHEY, SVGAGI. This CDR3 has 12 residues. The CDR3 loop is CASGQGPYERYF. DNA of the CDR3: TGTGCCAGCGGACAGGGACCCTACGAGCGGTACTTC.

This clonotype appeared many times. The chain couples TRBV12-3 or TRBV12-4 to TRBJ2-3; 8 nucleotides match TRBD2. There are 16 residues in the CDR3. V was clipped by 3 bases and J by 2 bases; unmatched bases: 7. CDR3 DNA: TGTGCCAGCAGTTTCGGTCGAGCGGGGGTCACAGATACGCAGTATTTT. The encoded protein is CASSFGRAGVTDTQYF.

The sample holds many counts of this clonotype. The chain has TRBV7-9 and TRBJ2-1; TRBD1 or TRBD2 may be the D gene (5 bases each). CDR1 is SEHNR, CDR2 FQNEAQ, per germline (reference sequence). The CDR3 covers 15 residues. Trimming took off 0 bases at V and 4 bases at J, with 10 bases between the two ends. The CDR3 DNA follows: TGTGCCAGCAGCTTAGCGCAGGGACGGTACAATGAGCAGTTCTTC. It encodes CASSLAQGRYNEQFF.

The chain uses TRBV27 and TRBJ2-5, with TRBD1 matching 7 bases. The CDR3 totals 15 residues. CDR1 is MNHEY and CDR2 is SMNVEV in the germline V gene (reference sequence). Unmatched junction bases numbered 3, after V lost 2 bases and J lost 0 bases. CDR3 bases: TGTGCCAGCAGTTTAGGGGGACAGAACCAAGAGACCCAGTACTTC. This gives the protein CASSLGGQNQETQYF.

This clonotype was detected once. This chain joins TRBV15 and TRBJ1-6; 7 nucleotides align to TRBD1. The CDR3 covers 16 residues. Unmatched junction bases numbered 12, after V lost 3 bases and J lost 10 bases. Germline loops: CDR1 LNHNV, CDR2 YYDKDF (reference sequence). CDR3 loop: CATSSGTATVGSPLHF. As DNA, the CDR3 is TGTGCCACCAGCAGTGGGACAGCCACGGTCGGGTCACCCCTCCACTTT.

The table lists this clonotype with many counts. The chain links TRBV28 to TRBJ2-2; D might be TRBD1 (5 bases). This CDR3 region has 15 residues. Trimming removed 3 bases at V and 4 bases at J, with 12 bases between. Germline CDR1 is MDHEN and CDR2 is SYDVKM. The DNA of the CDR3 is TGTGCCAGCAGTTTTGGGGCAGGAAGCACCGGGGAGCTGTTTTTT. Translation gives CASSFGAGSTGELFF.

The chain uses TRBV10-3 and TRBJ2-4; 7 bases line up with TRBD1. CDR3 length equals 15 residues. CDR1 is ENHRY and CDR2 is SYGVKD in the germline V gene. V shed 5 bases and J 1 base; nucleotides not matched to a gene: 5. CDR3 sequence reads: CAISRQGSAKNIQYF. For the CDR3, the DNA is TGTGCCATCAGTCGACAGGGAAGCGCCAAAAACATTCAGTACTTC.

This clonotype came up a few times. The rearrangement links TRBV20-1 to TRBJ1-5, with D tentatively TRBD1 (6 bases). Germline V CDR1 and CDR2: DFQATT, SNEGSKA (reference sequence). This CDR3 comprises 17 residues. With 1 base removed from V and 3 bases from J, the gap between germline ends came to 19 bases. CDR3 region: CSARVAGKQGINQPQHF. In nucleotides, the CDR3 is TGCAGTGCTAGAGTTGCCGGAAAACAGGGTATCAATCAGCCCCAGCATTTT.

This clonotype was observed at least ten times. V gene TRBV7-6 combines with J gene TRBJ2-3, with D tentatively TRBD1 or TRBD2 (6 bases each). The CDR3 totals 15 residues. Trimming removed 5 bases at V and 10 bases at J, with 22 bases between. Germline assignment: CDR1 SGHVS and CDR2 FNYEAQ. CDR3: CASSPRGGPGIAQYF. For the CDR3, the DNA is TGTGCCAGCAGCCCGCGAGGGGGGCCGGGAATTGCGCAGTATTTT. Drawing the rest from reference TRBV7-6 and TRBJ2-3, the complete variable domain is GAGVSQSPRYKVTKRGQDVALRCDPISGHVSLYWYRQALGQGPEFLTYFNYEAQQDKSGLPNDRFSAERPEGSISTLTIQRTEQRDSAMYRCASSPRGGPGIAQYFGPGTRLTVL.

The genes are TRBV20-1 and TRBJ2-3, with 7 positions matching TRBD1. In germline, CDR1 is DFQATT, CDR2 SNEGSKA (reference sequence). Trimming at V came to 6 bases and at J to 2 bases, leaving 5 bases not matched to a gene. This CDR3 contains 13 residues. CDR3 in DNA: TGCAGTGCGCCGGGACAGCTCACAGATACGCAGTATTTT. Its translation: CSAPGQLTDTQYF.

Many counts were recorded for this clonotype. J is TRBJ1-1 and V is TRBV12-3 or TRBV12-4; the D is unclear. The CDR3 consists of 12 residues. V lost 3 bases and J lost 6, with 8 bases in between. CDR3 sequence: CASSFPYAEAFF. CDR3 in DNA: TGTGCCAGCAGTTTTCCATATGCTGAAGCTTTCTTT.

This clonotype showed up many times. V gene TRBV6-5 combines with J gene TRBJ2-1; D unclear. Germline V gene data show CDR1 as MNHEY and CDR2 as SVGAGI. The CDR3 contains 15 residues. V dropped 5 bases and J dropped 0 bases, with 11 bases sitting between them. CDR3 sequence reads: CASSSRMSSYNEQFF. In DNA form, the CDR3 reads TGTGCCAGCAGTAGCAGGATGAGCTCCTACAATGAGCAGTTCTTC.

Remarks on this clonotype: One end of the junction varies from germline; a read error may be responsible. The V and J genes are TRBV12-3 or TRBV12-4 and TRBJ2-7; unclear D gene. The CDR3 has 14 amino acids. CDR3 coding DNA: TGTGCCAGCAGTTTAGGGGCAGGCCCTTACGAGCATTACTTC. Its protein is CASSLGAGPYEHYF.

The chain recombines TRBV12-3 or TRBV12-4 with TRBJ2-2; D is uncertain. This CDR3 is 15 amino acids long. The V end lost 5 bases, the J end lost 3 bases, and 13 bases lay between the germline ends. The CDR3 region is CASSTGSSDTGELFF. The CDR3 DNA reads as TGTGCCAGCAGTACCGGGTCCTCGGACACCGGGGAGCTGTTTTTT.